This TCR beta chain was retrieved from a study of cytomegalovirus exposure and HLA in healthy donors. Study background: Genetic ancestry analysis placed about 80% of the approximately 390 donors that were genotyped in the Caucasian-associated cluster. Overall study results and limits: Among TCR beta chains, those listed as cytomegalovirus-associated numbered around 160. TCR beta sequences numbering fewer than 20,000 were associated with HLA alleles at 0.05 false discovery rate in a later analysis.

V lost 5 bases to trimming and J lost 5 bases, with 16 bases between them. Germline values: CDR1 MDHEN, CDR2 SYDVKM. The CDR3 has 16 amino acids. Turning to this clone: Its matching antigen is unknown.

This PCR relied on a set of 60 Vbeta primers and 13 Jbeta primers. Repertoires were generated with immunoSEQ multiplex PCR, while TCRdb's copy carries only in-frame clones and drops some. The repertoire holds 160,000 or so clones, with 60% to 80% as singletons. The sequence was obtained from a man between 18 and 35 years old in good health and CMV-seropositive. Material for sequencing was PBMCs. The chain carries TRBV28 and TRBJ1-6; tentatively, D is TRBD1 (5 bases). The CDR3 DNA follows: TGTGCCAGCAGTCCAGGGATCCCATGGGATAATTCACCCCTCCACTTT. This codes for CASSPGIPWDNSPLHF.